Described below is a single T cell receptor (beta chain) sequence and its context. The data originate from a study of blood T cell repertoires in COVID-19. Germline values: CDR1 MDHEN, CDR2 SYDVKM. There are 15 residues in the CDR3. Trimming left V 3 bases short and J 0 bases short, with 10 bases between. Per the original data handling: Amplification with reference gene primers provided the estimates of nucleated cell counts. Measured with immunoSEQ multiplex PCR; TCRdb has only the in-frame clones, and not every one. V and J calls and clone size come straight from that table; D and trimming were deduced from the DNA. The sample records around 220,000 clones, roughly 80% being singletons.

Specimen: peripheral blood. V and J are TRBV28 and TRBJ2-3; a weak D match, TRBD1 (5 bases). This receptor was obtained from a woman older than 75 with acute or convalescent COVID-19. The CDR3 region has the DNA TGTGCCAGCAGTTTCCCCCAGGGTAGCACAGATACGCAGTATTTT. Its translation: CASSFPQGSTDTQYF.